This T cell receptor (beta chain) originates from a study of blood T cell repertoires in COVID-19. CDR1 and CDR2 from the germline V gene are SGDLS and YYNGEE. V lost 2 bases, J lost 4 bases, and 9 bases lay in between. CDR3 length: 13 amino acids. Recruitment covered about two dozen US areas and drew participants whose ages spanned about 18 to 95 years. Individuals in the exposed group had encountered a COVID-19 case within 2 weeks preceding study entry. Profiled with immunoSEQ multiplex PCR; TCRdb holds only in-frame clones, not every one. The table includes 220,000 or so clones, around 90% detected once.

The chain combines TRBV9 with TRBJ2-5; tentatively, D is TRBD2 (5 bases). The clonotype was recovered from a man aged 25-40 years who had been exposed to COVID-19. Sequenced input: PBMCs or T cells enriched from blood (not recorded which). The CDR3 DNA reads as TGTGCCAGCAGCGTTGAGGGCCGAGAGACCCAGTACTTC. It translates to CASSVEGRETQYF.